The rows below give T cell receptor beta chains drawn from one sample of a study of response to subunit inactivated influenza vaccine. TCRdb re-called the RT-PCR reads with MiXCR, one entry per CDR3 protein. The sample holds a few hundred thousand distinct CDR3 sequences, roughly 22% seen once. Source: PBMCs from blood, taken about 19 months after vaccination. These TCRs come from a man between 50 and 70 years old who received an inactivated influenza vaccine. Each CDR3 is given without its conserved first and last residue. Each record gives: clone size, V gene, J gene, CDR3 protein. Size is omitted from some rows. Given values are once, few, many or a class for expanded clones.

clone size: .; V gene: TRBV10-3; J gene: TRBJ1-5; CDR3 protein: AINDNSNQPQH
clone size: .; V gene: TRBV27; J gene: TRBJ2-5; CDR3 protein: ASRPSSGEYQETQY
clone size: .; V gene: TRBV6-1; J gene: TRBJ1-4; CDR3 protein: ASSELQGRLF
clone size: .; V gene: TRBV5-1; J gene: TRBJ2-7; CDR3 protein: ASSFDVSYEQY
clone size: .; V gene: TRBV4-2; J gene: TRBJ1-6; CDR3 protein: ASSQASTGLISPLH
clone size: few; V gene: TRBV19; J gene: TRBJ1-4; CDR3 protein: ASSIVGNNEKLF
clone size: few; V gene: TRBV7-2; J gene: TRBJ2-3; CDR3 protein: ASSRASGRVTDTQY
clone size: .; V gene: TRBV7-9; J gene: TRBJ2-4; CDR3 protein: ASSFKRGGLAKNIQY
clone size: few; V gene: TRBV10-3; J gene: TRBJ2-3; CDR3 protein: ASCSTSTDTQY
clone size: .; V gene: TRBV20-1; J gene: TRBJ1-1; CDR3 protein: SAIVSWTGRRLNTEAF
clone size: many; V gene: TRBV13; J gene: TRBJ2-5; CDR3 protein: ASSLDRGLETQY
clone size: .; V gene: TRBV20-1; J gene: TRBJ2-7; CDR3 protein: SVKSGTGGVEQY
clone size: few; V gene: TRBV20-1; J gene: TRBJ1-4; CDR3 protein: SARARPDRAIGEKLF
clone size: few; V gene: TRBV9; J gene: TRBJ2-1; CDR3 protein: ASGTSGTQF
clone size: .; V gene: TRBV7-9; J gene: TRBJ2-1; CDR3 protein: ASSLARGSTLDEQF
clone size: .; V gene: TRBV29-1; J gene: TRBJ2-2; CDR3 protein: SVEGGRHGELV
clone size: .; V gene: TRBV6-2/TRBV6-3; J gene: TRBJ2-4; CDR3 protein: ASRTLRAAKNIQY
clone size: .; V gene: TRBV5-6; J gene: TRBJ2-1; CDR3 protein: ASRGRQGGYNEQF
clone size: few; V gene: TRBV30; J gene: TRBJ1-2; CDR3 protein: AWSVGRNYGYT
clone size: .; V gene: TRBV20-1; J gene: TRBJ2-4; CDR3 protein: SARGQGNKNIQY
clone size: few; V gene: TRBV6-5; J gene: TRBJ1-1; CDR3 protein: ASSYSGTSNTEAF
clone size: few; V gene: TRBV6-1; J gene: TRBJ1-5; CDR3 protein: ASSPQGGGYQPQH
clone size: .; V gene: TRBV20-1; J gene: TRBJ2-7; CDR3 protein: SATFPRLAGGYEQY
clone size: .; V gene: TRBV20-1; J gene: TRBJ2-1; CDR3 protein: SAREDRRGSGNEQF
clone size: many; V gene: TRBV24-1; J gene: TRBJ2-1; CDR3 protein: ATSDQRTASYNEQF
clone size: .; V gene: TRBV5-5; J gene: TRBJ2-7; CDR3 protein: ASSRGQGPSYEQY
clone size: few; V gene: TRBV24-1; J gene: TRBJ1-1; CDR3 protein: ATSEGGAGGTEAF
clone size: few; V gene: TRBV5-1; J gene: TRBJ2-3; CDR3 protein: ASSLDRTSTDTQY
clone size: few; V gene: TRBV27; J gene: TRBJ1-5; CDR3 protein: ASSFTGGFPQH
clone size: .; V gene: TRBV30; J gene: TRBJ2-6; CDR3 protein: AWSDRVRTGANVLT
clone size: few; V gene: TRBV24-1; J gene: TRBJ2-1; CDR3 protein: ATSGGSFGNEQF
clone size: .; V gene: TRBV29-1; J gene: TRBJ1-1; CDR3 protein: SVDLALDGTEAF
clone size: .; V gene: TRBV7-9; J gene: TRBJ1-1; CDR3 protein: ASSSLSFRDTEAF
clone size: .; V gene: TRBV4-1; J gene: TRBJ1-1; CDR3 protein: ASSQMVSPEAF
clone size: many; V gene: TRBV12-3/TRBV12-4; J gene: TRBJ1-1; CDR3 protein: ASSWGTEAF
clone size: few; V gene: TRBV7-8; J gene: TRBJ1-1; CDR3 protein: ASSLGRLDTEAF
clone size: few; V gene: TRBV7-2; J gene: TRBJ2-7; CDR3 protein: ASSLGPTGVSYEQY
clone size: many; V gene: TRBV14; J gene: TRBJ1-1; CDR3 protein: ASSQDLGGRAF
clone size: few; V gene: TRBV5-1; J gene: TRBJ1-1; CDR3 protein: ASSSWTGSMNTEAF
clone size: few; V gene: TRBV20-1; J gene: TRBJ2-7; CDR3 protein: SARDRVEQY
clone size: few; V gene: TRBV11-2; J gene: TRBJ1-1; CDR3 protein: ASSPTPGDSAF
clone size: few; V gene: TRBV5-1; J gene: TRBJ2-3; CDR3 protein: ASSQKGTDTQY
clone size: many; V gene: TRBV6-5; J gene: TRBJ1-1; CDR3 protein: ASSYSPAGVSNTEAF